This T cell receptor beta chain is drawn from a study of Graves' ophthalmopathy and Graves' hyperthyroidism (dated by TCRdb to between 2017 and 2018). For context, the study as a whole: Peripheral blood was collected at initial diagnosis, prior to any treatment. The study used TCR beta repertoire signatures to distinguish Graves' ophthalmopathy from Graves' hyperthyroidism and to predict progression to ophthalmopathy. In total, approximately 130 blood samples were TCR-sequenced: around 42 ophthalmopathy, under 80 hyperthyroidism and some 17 hyperthyroidism-to-ophthalmopathy patients. To explore V-J signatures that separate ophthalmopathy from hyperthyroidism, a discovery set of about a hundred patients was enrolled, consisting of 40 to 45 with ophthalmopathy and 57 with stable hyperthyroidism. The independent validation cohort included approximately 19 hyperthyroidism patients plus 17 patients who later progressed from hyperthyroidism to ophthalmopathy. T-cell repertoires of thyroid tissue and blood were compared in 5 or 6 hyperthyroidism patients. Following sampling, methimazole starting at 30 mg daily was administered to hyperthyroidism patients, and high-dose intravenous methylprednisolone was administered to ophthalmopathy patients. For training and testing, the 95 to 100 patients in the discovery cohort were randomly divided in a 7:3 ratio. Here is what the overall study found, with its caveats: Sample size was not predetermined statistically, and investigators were not blinded to group allocation. In validation, the model predicted ophthalmopathy progression with less than 71% sensitivity and about 73% specificity; eleven to twelve predicted patients were CT-confirmed with GO in a median of around 6 months. Most expanded thyroid clonotypes with frequency above 0.001 were also detected in blood, suggesting blood repertoires may reflect the thyroid immune response. In cross-validation, the 13-signature model distinguished ophthalmopathy from stable hyperthyroidism with nearly 90% sensitivity and approximately 81% specificity, while in the test set the corresponding values were about 80% and 75%.

From the cysteine up to the phenylalanine, the CDR3 has a length of 16 residues. Just CDR3 DNA is preserved here, 48 bases in frame from base 1. Germline trimming: 3 bases from V, 4 bases from J; junction bases outside gene matches: 12. The CDR1 and CDR2 encoded by the germline V gene are SGDLS and YYNGEE. This clonotype has at least ten counts. Its antigen remains undetermined. One base away there is no much larger clone; base qualities are not given. For repertoire sequencing, the TCR beta CDR3 regions were amplified from RNA transcripts. HTBI primers and the Qiagen OneStep RT-PCR kit were used in a first-round RT-PCR, which was followed by a second-round multiplex PCR, size selection and purification. Libraries were sequenced paired-end with 100 bp reads on an Illumina HiSeq2000. The paper's processing steps were these. Reads were processed with SOAPnuke, discarding reads with adapters, uncalled bases, mean Phred below 15, or no exact constant-primer or identifier match. High-quality paired reads were merged with COPE v1.2.5. Each unique nucleotide sequence was treated as a clonotype, and MiTCR v1.1 was used to align the clonotypes to the IMGT TRB V, D and J references. Analysis was restricted to V-J combinations with a frequency above 0.0001, which covered just over 98% of repertoires. For each V-J combination, a TCR clonal expansion and chaos score was defined as the ratio of F50 clonal expansion to chaos observed in the TCRdist matrix. Welch's t-statistics and random forest were used to reduce features to about a dozen V-J combinations, which were fed into a naive Bayes classifier. Thyroid-blood repertoire similarity was quantified with the Morisita-Horn index. TCRdb handled the public reads itself, with Q25 trimming in fastp and clone calling in MiXCR, and kept productive beta chains. CDR3 protein duplicates are merged, each entry listing the most common genes and DNA. For this entry, the V and J calls and clone size follow TCRdb and not the study's own pipeline. Within this sample are a few hundred thousand distinct CDR3 sequences, with roughly 15% of them counted one time only. The ten largest clonotypes hold approximately 7% of the sample.

Hyperthyroidism was defined as stable when no progression to ophthalmopathy occurred within 18 months of follow-up. Hyperthyroidism patients were newly diagnosed, were aged 18 to 65 years, and had a disease duration under 2 months. Patients were excluded if they had other autoimmune diseases, uncontrolled infections, pregnancy or lactation. Clinical symptoms, serum thyroxine, TRAb, thyroid ultrasound and orbital computed tomography formed the basis of the diagnosis. PBMCs were isolated from approximately 10 ml of fresh peripheral blood by Ficoll-Paque density gradient centrifugation. Total RNA was extracted with Trizol reagent and quality-checked on an Agilent 2100 Bioanalyzer.

The sequencing sample was made of peripheral blood. The TCR sequence derives from a woman under 30 with stable Graves' hyperthyroidism. Donor details come from another sample of the same person, matched by shared clones. Recombination joined TRBV9 with TRBJ2-7, with 8 bases aligning to TRBD1. The CDR3 protein sequence reads: CASSARDRGVGYEQYF. The nucleotides read TGTGCCAGCAGCGCTAGAGACAGGGGAGTTGGGTACGAGCAGTACTTC.